This entry concerns a single T cell receptor (beta chain). The V gene lost 6 bases and the J gene lost 3 bases, with 14 bases spanning the gap. The length of the CDR3 is 14 residues. From germline, CDR1 is MNHEY and CDR2 SVGAGI. The entry originates in a study of blood T cell repertoires in COVID-19. Across the study: Acute-phase and convalescent COVID-19 samples originated in the United States, Italy and Spain. Nucleic acid was either cDNA or gDNA, and it came from T cells, B-cell-depleted T cells, or PBMCs.

Per the study methods: Amplifying reference gene primers gave estimates of nucleated cell counts. The data were produced by immunoSEQ multiplex PCR, yet TCRdb's version contains in-frame clones alone and is incomplete. Clonal size and the V and J genes are those of that table, whereas D and trimming came from the DNA. The data show some 150,000 clones, with approximately 84% seen just once and 0.85% to 1.2% held by the top ten. The sample consisted of peripheral blood. The chain couples TRBV6-5 to TRBJ1-2; tentative D call: TRBD1 (6 bases). The source is a man aged 35-49 years with acute or convalescent COVID-19. In DNA form, the CDR3 reads TGTGCCAGCAGACGGGACAATGGGGACTATGGCTACACCTTC. Protein product: CASRRDNGDYGYTF.